The 30 T cell receptor beta chains below all came from one sample that was sequenced in a study of blood T cells in healthy people across ages. Alongside a J-beta primer mix, a sample-barcoded 5' primer served in a second PCR lasting about 7 to 12 cycles. Via MiXCR, TCRdb re-called the 5' RACE reads, giving one row per CDR3 protein. This sample yields hundreds of thousands of distinct CDR3 sequences, of which around 50% are seen a single time; about 13% belongs to the top ten. The sequencing input was blood. The receptors shown here come from an elderly woman in good health.

The rearrangement joins TRBV20-1 to TRBJ1-2; no clear D. CDR3 length: 12 amino acids. CDR1 is DFQATT, CDR2 SNEGSKA, per germline (reference sequence). Trimming took off 6 bases at V and 8 bases at J, with 16 bases between the two ends. This CDR3 is CSANAGPMGYTF. The CDR3 DNA sequence: TGCAGTGCAAATGCAGGACCGATGGGCTACACCTTC.

This clonotype was counted many times. The V and J genes are TRBV7-2 and TRBJ2-3; 8 bases align to TRBD2. Trimming took 3 bases from V and 6 from J; bases not matched to a gene: 5. Germline loops: CDR1 SGHTA, CDR2 FQGNSA. The CDR3 sequence is 14 residues long. The CDR3 sequence is CASSLDGGGDTQYF. The CDR3 DNA reads as TGTGCCAGCAGCTTGGACGGCGGGGGGGATACGCAGTATTTT.

This clonotype has ten or more counts. The rearrangement joins TRBV7-8 to TRBJ2-1; D may be TRBD1 (7 bases). Trimming removed 4 bases from V and 0 bases from J, with 13 bases in between. Per the germline V gene, CDR1 is SGHVS and CDR2 is FQNEAQ. CDR3 length: 16 amino acids. In DNA form, the CDR3 reads TGTGCCAGCAGCTCCCAGGGGGGCAACTCCTACAATGAGCAGTTCTTC. It yields the protein CASSSQGGNSYNEQFF. Full variable domain (missing parts from reference TRBV7-8 and TRBJ2-1): GAGVSQSPRYKVAKRGQDVALRCDPISGHVSLFWYQQALGQGPEFLTYFQNEAQLDKSGLPSDRFFAERPEGSVSTLKIQRTQQEDSAVYLCASSSQGGNSYNEQFFGPGTRLTVL.

CDR3: CASSPQGNAEAFF. The CDR3 DNA is TGTGCCAGCTCACCACAGGGTAACGCTGAAGCTTTCTTT. The chain couples TRBV18 to TRBJ1-1, with no clear D. The CDR3 contains 13 residues. Trimming removed 1 base from V and 6 bases from J, with 9 bases in between. Germline loops: CDR1 KGHSH, CDR2 LQKENI.

The chain has TRBV29-1 and TRBJ2-3; TRBD1 might be the D (5 bases). The germline gives CDR1 SQVTM, CDR2 ANQGSEA. This CDR3 has 17 amino acids. Trimming removed 6 bases at V and 6 bases at J, with 28 bases between. This chain's CDR3 is CSVKGLRSGRNTDTQYF. CDR3 bases: TGCAGCGTGAAGGGGTTGCGGTCAGGGCGTAACACTGATACGCAGTATTTT.

The rearrangement uses TRBV12-3 or TRBV12-4 and TRBJ2-1; D is possibly TRBD1 (5 bases). The CDR3 extends over 16 amino acids. V lost 5 bases and J 0 bases, leaving 14 bases between the germline ends. The CDR3 protein is CASSPGHPNSYNEQFF. The CDR3 coding sequence is TGTGCCAGCAGTCCTGGACATCCTAACTCCTACAATGAGCAGTTCTTC.

This clonotype was found many times. The rearrangement joins TRBV12-3 or TRBV12-4 to TRBJ2-4; 9 bases are a match to TRBD2. J lost 4 bases, V lost 3 bases, and 7 bases had no gene match. The length of the CDR3 is 16 residues. CDR3 residues: CASSFRASGEKNIQYF. Here the CDR3 DNA reads TGTGCCAGCAGTTTTCGGGCTAGCGGGGAAAAAAACATTCAGTACTTC.

V and J are TRBV25-1 and TRBJ1-4, with a tentative D call TRBD1 (5 bases). This CDR3 contains 15 residues. From germline, CDR1 is MGHDK and CDR2 SYGVNS. The germline V and J ends were trimmed by 1 base and 5 bases, with 11 bases remaining between them. DNA for the CDR3: TGTGCCAGCAGTGAATGGGACGGCCCGAATGAAAAACTGTTTTTT. Translating gives CASSEWDGPNEKLFF.

The V and J genes are TRBV12-3 or TRBV12-4 and TRBJ2-3; D unclear. Trimming took 5 bases from V and 0 from J, leaving 12 bases between them. The CDR3 runs to 15 residues. CDR3 in amino acids: CASSVRPKSTDTQYF. CDR3 DNA: TGTGCCAGCAGTGTGCGCCCCAAAAGCACAGATACGCAGTATTTT.

About this clonotype itself: This sequence may be a read error, since a much larger clone differs from it by one base. The V and J genes are TRBV5-1 and TRBJ2-5, with a tentative D call TRBD1 (6 bases). Germline V lookup: CDR1 SGHRS, CDR2 YFSETQ. This CDR3 is built from 14 residues. CDR3 region: CASTRGQPEETRYF. The CDR3 nucleotides read TGCGCCAGCACCCGTGGACAGCCCGAAGAGACCCGGTACTTC.

A note on this clonotype: A much larger clone differs by one base, so this may be a read error. This chain links TRBV2 with TRBJ2-3; D uncertain. The V end was cut by 4 bases, the J end by 8 bases, with 13 bases between. This CDR3 contains 13 residues. Germline CDR1 SNHLY, CDR2 FYNNEI. CDR3 in DNA: TGTGCCAGCAGTGCGGTAGGTTCCTCTACGCAGTATTTT. Translation gives CASSAVGSSTQYF.

The genes are TRBV7-9 and TRBJ2-3; D gene ambiguous. Per germline, CDR1 SEHNR and CDR2 FQNEAQ (reference sequence). The CDR3 runs to 16 residues. Trimming stripped 0 bases from V and 0 bases from J, with 10 bases between. In DNA, the CDR3 is TGTGCCAGCAGCTTAGCGCGCCCCTCTAGCACAGATACGCAGTATTTT. This sequence encodes CASSLARPSSTDTQYF.

This chain links TRBV5-4 with TRBJ2-3; 8 bases are shared with TRBD1. CDR3 length: 13 amino acids. CDR1 is SGHNT and CDR2 is YYREEE in the germline V gene (reference sequence). J gave up 7 bases and V 3 bases, and 4 bases lay outside the gene matches. The CDR3 region is CASSSGQGYTQYF. CDR3 bases: TGTGCCAGCAGCTCTGGACAGGGCTATACGCAGTATTTT.

This clonotype was found a few times. The J gene is TRBJ2-1, the V gene TRBV5-1; weak D call: TRBD2 (5 bases). Trimming took off 4 bases at V and 7 bases at J, with 12 bases between the two ends. Germline CDR1 and CDR2: SGHRS and YFSETQ. There are 13 residues in the CDR3. CDR3 nucleotide sequence: TGCGCCAGCAGCGCGATCCCGGGGAATGAGCAGTTCTTC. Residues: CASSAIPGNEQFF. Drawing the rest from reference TRBV5-1 and TRBJ2-1, the complete variable domain is KAGVTQTPRYLIKTRGQQVTLSCSPISGHRSVSWYQQTPGQGLQFLFEYFSETQRNKGNFPGRFSGRQFSNSRSEMNVSTLELGDSALYLCASSAIPGNEQFFGPGTRLTVL.

The sample holds one count of this clonotype. The genes are TRBV20-1 and TRBJ1-1; D ambiguous. This CDR3 contains 13 residues. Trimming removed 1 base from V and 4 bases from J, with 10 bases in between. Per the germline V gene, CDR1 is DFQATT and CDR2 is SNEGSKA (reference sequence). The CDR3 loop is CSARVRWGTEAFF. Written as DNA, the CDR3 is TGCAGTGCTAGAGTTAGGTGGGGCACTGAAGCTTTCTTT.

The genes are TRBV12-3 or TRBV12-4 and TRBJ1-2, with 8 bases aligning to TRBD1. With 6 bases clipped from V and 4 bases from J, the junction kept 16 bases outside the gene matches. The CDR3 spans 17 residues. CDR3 in amino acids: CASSLQGVVEVSYGYTF. The CDR3 bases are TGTGCCAGCAGCCTACAGGGGGTGGTCGAAGTGTCCTATGGCTACACCTTC.

This sequence joins TRBV4-3 and TRBJ2-6, with no clear D. The V gene's germline CDR1 is LGHNA and CDR2 YSLEER. CDR3 length: 15 residues. V was cut by 4 bases and J by 0 bases, with 7 bases left in between. The CDR3 is CASSPTNSGANVLTF. Here the CDR3 DNA reads TGCGCCAGCAGCCCCACAAACTCTGGGGCCAACGTCCTGACTTTC.

This chain joins TRBV7-3 and TRBJ2-7; no definite D call. Between the trimmed V and J ends, which lost 1 base and 1 base, there was a span of 8 bases. Germline assignment: CDR1 SGHTA and CDR2 FQGTGA. The CDR3 runs 14 residues. CDR3 sequence (DNA): TGTGCCAGCAGCTTAAATAGTTGGTCCTACGAGCAGTACTTC. This encodes CASSLNSWSYEQYF.

Here the CDR3 DNA reads TGCGCCAGCAGCTTAAGGGACCAAGAGACCCAGTACTTC. This encodes CASSLRDQETQYF. The chain has TRBV5-1 and TRBJ2-5; no reliable D call. V gave up 2 bases and J gave up 0 bases, with 5 bases separating them. In germline, CDR1 is SGHRS, CDR2 YFSETQ. The CDR3 totals 13 residues. Combining the CDR3 with reference TRBV5-1 and TRBJ2-5 gives the whole variable domain KAGVTQTPRYLIKTRGQQVTLSCSPISGHRSVSWYQQTPGQGLQFLFEYFSETQRNKGNFPGRFSGRQFSNSRSEMNVSTLELGDSALYLCASSLRDQETQYFGPGTRLLVL.

This clonotype has at least ten counts. This sequence joins TRBV5-1 and TRBJ2-3, with 7 bases aligning to TRBD2. CDR1 SGHRS and CDR2 YFSETQ come from the germline V gene. CDR3 length: 13 amino acids. The V segment lost 6 bases and the J segment 2 bases; nucleotides outside the gene matches: 3. CDR3 bases: TGCGCCAGCACGCGGGGGAACACAGATACGCAGTATTTT. Protein: CASTRGNTDTQYF.

The chain has TRBV20-1 and TRBJ1-5; 8 positions agree with TRBD1. With V trimmed by 3 bases and J by 3 bases, 7 bases remained unmatched. The CDR3 length is 15 residues. The germline V gene encodes CDR1 DFQATT and CDR2 SNEGSKA (reference sequence). The CDR3 region is CSARSRQGFNQPQHF. CDR3 DNA sequence: TGCAGTGCTAGGTCTCGACAGGGGTTCAATCAGCCCCAGCATTTT.

This clonotype has only a few counts. The rearrangement uses TRBV5-1 and TRBJ2-1; no clear D. CDR1 and CDR2 (germline): SGHRS, YFSETQ. This CDR3 has 13 residues. V was shortened by 4 bases and J by 3 bases, with 8 bases between the two germline ends. The DNA of the CDR3 is TGCGCCAGCAGCGCTGACAACTACAATGAGCAGTTCTTC. Amino acids: CASSADNYNEQFF.

J is TRBJ1-6 and V is TRBV4-2, with unresolved D. Germline lookup yields CDR1 LGHNA and CDR2 YNFKEQ. Deletions cut 4 bases from V and 5 bases from J, with 12 bases between. CDR3 length: 15 amino acids. CDR3 nucleotide sequence: TGTGCCAGCAGCCGGGTGTCAGAAGATAATTCACCCCTCCACTTT. Its translation is CASSRVSEDNSPLHF.

This clonotype was seen many times. This may be a read error: a much more frequent sequence differs by one nucleotide. This chain joins TRBV6-6 and TRBJ2-1; tentative D call: TRBD1 (6 bases). Matching the DNA end better, TRBJ2-7 makes the J call doubtful. Germline assignment: CDR1 MNHNY and CDR2 SVGAGI (reference sequence). The CDR3 has 13 amino acids. CDR3 loop: CASSYGGLNEQYF. DNA for the CDR3: TGTGCCAGCAGTTACGGGGGCCTCAATGAGCAGTACTTC.

V gene TRBV10-1 combines with J gene TRBJ2-6; no reliable D call. V lost 2 bases to trimming and J lost 4 bases, with 9 bases between them. Germline CDR1 reads WNHNN; CDR2 reads SYGVQD (reference sequence). This CDR3 contains 15 residues. The CDR3 region is CASSEGDKGANVLTF. As DNA, the CDR3 is TGCGCCAGCAGTGAGGGCGACAAGGGGGCCAACGTCCTGACTTTC.

A remark on this clonotype: A much larger clone is a single base away; this may be a read error. V usage is TRBV6-2 or TRBV6-3 and J usage is TRBJ2-7; TRBD2 is a possible D gene (7 bases). Trimming cost V 2 bases and J 1 base, with 15 bases left between them. Germline loops: CDR1 MNHEY, CDR2 SVGEGT. The CDR3 sequence is 16 residues long. The CDR3 nucleotides are TGTGCCAGCAGTTACACGGCGGGGGCCCATTCCTACGAGCAGTACTTC. This encodes CASSYTAGAHSYEQYF.

This clonotype was counted at least ten times. The rearrangement uses TRBV5-5 and TRBJ2-7; D unclear. The germline gives CDR1 SGHKS, CDR2 YYEKEE (reference sequence). The CDR3 consists of 14 residues. V was pared by 9 bases and J by 2 bases, with 18 bases between. CDR3 DNA: TGTGCCACCTCCCCTACAGATCAAACCTACGAGCAGTACTTC. Translating gives CATSPTDQTYEQYF.

This clonotype was seen ten or more times. The chain combines TRBV29-1 with TRBJ2-5; D is uncertain. The CDR3 contains 12 residues. From germline, CDR1 is SQVTM and CDR2 ANQGSEA. The V and J ends lost 1 base and 3 bases respectively, with 6 bases between them. The CDR3 DNA follows: TGCAGCGTTGAAGGAATGAAAGAGACCCAGTACTTC. Protein: CSVEGMKETQYF.

The chain is built from TRBV7-3 and TRBJ2-7, with 11 nucleotides matching TRBD2. Germline V lookup: CDR1 SGHTA, CDR2 FQGTGA. This CDR3 has 14 amino acids. Trimming removed 3 bases from V and 5 bases from J; junction bases left unmatched: 3. Here the CDR3 DNA reads TGTGCCAGCAGCTTGACTAGCGGGAATAACGAGCAGTACTTC. This gives the protein CASSLTSGNNEQYF.

This clonotype was counted many times. This chain connects TRBV10-3 to TRBJ1-6; the match to TRBD1 covers 7 bases. Germline lookup yields CDR1 ENHRY and CDR2 SYGVKD. J gave up 10 bases and V 2 bases, and 8 bases lay outside the gene matches. The CDR3 is made up of 15 amino acids. CDR3 nucleotides: TGTGCCATCAGTGAGACAACAGGGGTGGGGTCACCCCTCCACTTT. Protein: CAISETTGVGSPLHF.